This entry lists 3 T cell receptor beta chains sequenced from one sample in a study of STAT5B mutations in CD4+ large granular lymphocyte leukemia. The table came from immunoSEQ multiplex PCR; TCRdb's copy has only in-frame clones and leaves some out. Of about 30,000 clones in the sample, around 74% were seen once. Sequences were obtained from CD4+ T cells from blood buffy coats. These receptors came from a human donor in good health.

The chain has TRBV5-5 and TRBJ1-5; D is unresolved. V lost 0 bases to trimming and J lost 3 bases, with 10 bases between them. This CDR3 has 15 residues. CDR1 SGHKS and CDR2 YYEKEE come from the germline V gene (reference sequence). CDR3 DNA: TGTGCCAGCAGCTTGGGCCAGGTACTCAATCAGCCCCAGCATTTT. It translates to CASSLGQVLNQPQHF.

The CDR3 DNA follows: TGTGCCAGCAGGCGGGAGTATGGTGAGCAGTACTTC. It specifies CASRREYGEQYF. The chain is built from TRBV6-1 and TRBJ2-7, with 7 bases identical to TRBD2. Germline V gene lookup returns CDR1 MNHNS and CDR2 SASEGT. With V trimmed by 6 bases and J by 7 bases, 6 bases remained unmatched. The CDR3 is made up of 12 amino acids.

V usage is TRBV7-2 and J usage is TRBJ1-2, with TRBD1 matching over 7 bases. The germline V gene has CDR1 SGHTA and CDR2 FQGNSA. The CDR3 runs 14 residues. J lost 6 bases, V lost 1 base, and 5 bases had no gene match. The chain's CDR3 is CASSLGVTGDGYTF. In nucleotides, the CDR3 is TGTGCCAGCAGCTTAGGCGTAACAGGGGATGGCTACACCTTC.